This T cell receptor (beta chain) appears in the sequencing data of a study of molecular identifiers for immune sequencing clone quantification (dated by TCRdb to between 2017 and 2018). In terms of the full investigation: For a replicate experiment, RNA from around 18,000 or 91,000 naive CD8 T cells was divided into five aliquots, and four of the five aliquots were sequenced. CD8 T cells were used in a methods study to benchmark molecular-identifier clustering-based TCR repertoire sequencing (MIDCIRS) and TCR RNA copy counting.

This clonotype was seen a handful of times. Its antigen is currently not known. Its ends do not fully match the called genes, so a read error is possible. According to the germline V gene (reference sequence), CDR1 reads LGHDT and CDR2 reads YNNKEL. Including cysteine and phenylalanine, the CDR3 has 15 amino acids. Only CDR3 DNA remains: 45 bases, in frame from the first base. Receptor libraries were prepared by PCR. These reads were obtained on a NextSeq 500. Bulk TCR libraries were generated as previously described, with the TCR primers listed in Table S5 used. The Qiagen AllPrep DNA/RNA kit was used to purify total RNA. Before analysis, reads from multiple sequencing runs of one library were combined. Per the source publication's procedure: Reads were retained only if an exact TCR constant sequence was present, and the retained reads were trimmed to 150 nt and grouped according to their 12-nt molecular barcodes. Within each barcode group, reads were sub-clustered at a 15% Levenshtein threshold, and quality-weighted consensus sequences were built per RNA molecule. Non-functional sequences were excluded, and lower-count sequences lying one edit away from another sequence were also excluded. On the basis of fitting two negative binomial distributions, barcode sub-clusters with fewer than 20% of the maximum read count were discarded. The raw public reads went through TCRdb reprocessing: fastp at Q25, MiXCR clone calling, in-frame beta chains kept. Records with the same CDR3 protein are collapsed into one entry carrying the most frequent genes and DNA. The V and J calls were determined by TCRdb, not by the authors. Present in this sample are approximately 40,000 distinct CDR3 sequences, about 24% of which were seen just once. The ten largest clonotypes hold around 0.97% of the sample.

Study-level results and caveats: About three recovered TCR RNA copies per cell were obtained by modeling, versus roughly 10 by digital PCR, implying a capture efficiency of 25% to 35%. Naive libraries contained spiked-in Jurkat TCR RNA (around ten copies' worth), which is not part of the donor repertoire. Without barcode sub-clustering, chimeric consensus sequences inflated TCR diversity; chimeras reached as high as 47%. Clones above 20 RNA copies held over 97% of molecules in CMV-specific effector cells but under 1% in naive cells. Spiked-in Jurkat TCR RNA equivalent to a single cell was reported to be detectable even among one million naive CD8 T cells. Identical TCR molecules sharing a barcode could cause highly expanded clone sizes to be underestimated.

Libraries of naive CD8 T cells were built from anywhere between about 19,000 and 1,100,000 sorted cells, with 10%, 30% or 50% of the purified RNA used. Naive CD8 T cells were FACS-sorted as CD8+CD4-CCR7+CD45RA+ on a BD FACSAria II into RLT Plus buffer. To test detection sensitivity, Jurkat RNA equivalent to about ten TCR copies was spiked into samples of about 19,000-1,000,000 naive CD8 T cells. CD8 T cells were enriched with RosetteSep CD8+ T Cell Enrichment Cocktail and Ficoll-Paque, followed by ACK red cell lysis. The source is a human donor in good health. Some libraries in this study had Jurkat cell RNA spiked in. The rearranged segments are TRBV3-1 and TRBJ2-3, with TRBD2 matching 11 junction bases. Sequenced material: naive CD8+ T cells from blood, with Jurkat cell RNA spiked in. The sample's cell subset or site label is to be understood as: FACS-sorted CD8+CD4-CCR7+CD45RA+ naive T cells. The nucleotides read TGTGTCAGCAGCCCTAGCGGGAGGAGGGCAGATACGCAGTATTTT. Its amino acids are CVSSPSGRRADTQYF.